These T cell receptor beta chains were read from a single sample in a study of T cell responses to AZD1222 COVID-19 vaccine. Measured with immunoSEQ multiplex PCR; TCRdb has only the in-frame clones, and not every one. The sample shows 100,000 to 130,000 clones, roughly 90% of them seen only once. Sequencing was performed on peripheral blood, taken 28 days after the second AZD1222 dose. All receptors derive from an adult who received the AZD1222 COVID-19 vaccine. Both conserved end residues are part of each CDR3. The D gene is left open where the match is weak. The listing skips clone size in some rows; elsewhere it reads once, few, many or a size class.

cdr3_aa | cdr3_nt | j_call | v_call | clone_size | d_call
CASSVDSGGYNEQFF | TGTGCCAGCAGCGTAGATAGCGGGGGGTACAATGAGCAGTTCTTC | TRBJ2-1 | TRBV9 | once | TRBD2
CASRGQNTGELFF | TGTGCCAGCCGGGGTCAAAACACCGGGGAGCTGTTTTTT | TRBJ2-2 | TRBV2 | once | -
CASSQESGTSGGEQETQYF | TGTGCCAGCAGCCAGGAATCCGGGACTAGCGGGGGGGAACAAGAGACCCAGTACTTC | TRBJ2-5 | TRBV3-1/TRBV3-2 | - | TRBD2
CASSVAGTGADEQYF | TGTGCCAGCAGCGTAGCTGGGACAGGGGCCGACGAGCAGTACTTC | TRBJ2-7 | TRBV9 | - | TRBD1
CASSPPGISGLGGEQFF | TGTGCCAGCAGCCCCCCGGGAATAAGCGGACTAGGTGGTGAGCAGTTCTTC | TRBJ2-1 | TRBV5-4 | - | TRBD2
CAIKDTMNTEAFF | TGTGCCATCAAGGACACAATGAACACTGAAGCTTTCTTT | TRBJ1-1 | TRBV10-3 | - | -
CASSLVRSREISQPQHF | TGTGCCAGCAGCTTAGTACGGTCGAGGGAGATTAGTCAGCCCCAGCATTTT | TRBJ1-5 | TRBV7-8 | - | -
CASSLYVNTEAFF | TGTGCCAGCAGCTTATATGTGAACACTGAAGCTTTCTTT | TRBJ1-1 | TRBV7-9 | - | -
CASSQDLKRPDYGYTF | TGTGCCAGCAGCCAAGATCTCAAGCGACCTGACTATGGCTACACCTTC | TRBJ1-2 | TRBV3-1/TRBV3-2 | few | -
CASSLGQGAHEQYF | TGTGCTAGCAGCTTGGGACAGGGGGCCCACGAGCAGTACTTC | TRBJ2-7 | TRBV7-7 | - | TRBD1
CASGLVLGQRNTEAFF | TGTGCTAGTGGTTTGGTGCTGGGACAGAGAAACACTGAAGCTTTCTTT | TRBJ1-1 | TRBV12-5 | - | TRBD1
CASSLRDGMNTEAFF | TGTGCCAGTAGTCTCCGGGACGGAATGAACACTGAAGCTTTCTTT | TRBJ1-1 | TRBV19 | - | -
CASSPSGLGYEQYF | TGTGCCAGCTCCCCATCAGGACTGGGGTACGAGCAGTACTTC | TRBJ2-7 | TRBV6-5 | once | -
CASSQDFRLAGDTQYF | TGTGCCAGCAGCCAAGACTTTAGGCTAGCGGGAGATACGCAGTATTTT | TRBJ2-3 | TRBV3-1/TRBV3-2 | - | TRBD2
CASSIWSGQGREKLFF | TGTGCCAGTAGTATTTGGTCGGGACAGGGTAGAGAAAAACTGTTTTTT | TRBJ1-4 | TRBV19 | - | TRBD1
CAISDGGLLGPQHF | TGTGCCATCAGTGATGGGGGGCTACTGGGGCCCCAGCATTTT | TRBJ1-5 | TRBV10-3 | - | -
CASSYSGTGTTEAFF | TGTGCCAGCAGTTACTCCGGGACAGGGACCACTGAAGCTTTCTTT | TRBJ1-1 | TRBV6-5 | - | TRBD1
CASSDFTANEKLFF | TGTGCCAGCAGTGACTTTACGGCTAATGAAAAACTGTTTTTT | TRBJ1-4 | TRBV2 | - | -
CASSTRGLTYEQYF | TGTGCCAGTAGTACTCGCGGCCTCACATACGAGCAGTACTTC | TRBJ2-7 | TRBV19 | - | -
CSASARAGYEQYF | TGCAGTGCTAGTGCCAGGGCTGGGTACGAGCAGTACTTC | TRBJ2-7 | TRBV20-1 | - | -
CASSKVRFDRWAANSNQPQHF | TGTGCCAGCAGCAAAGTGAGGTTTGATCGGTGGGCGGCGAATAGCAATCAGCCCCAGCATTTT | TRBJ1-5 | TRBV21-1 | - | -
CASSLATGAGNTIYF | TGTGCCAGCAGCTTGGCGACAGGGGCTGGAAACACCATATATTTT | TRBJ1-3 | TRBV5-4 | - | TRBD1
CASSLDTGPRPLHF | TGTGCCAGCAGCTTGGATACAGGTCCGCGGCCCCTCCACTTT | TRBJ1-6 | TRBV5-8 | - | -
CASSLFTGGTYGYTF | TGTGCCAGCAGCTTGTTTACAGGGGGTACCTATGGCTACACCTTC | TRBJ1-2 | TRBV5-5 | - | TRBD1
CASSIAGFLSSNEQFF | TGTGCCAGTAGTATCGCGGGTTTCCTCTCTTCGAATGAGCAGTTCTTC | TRBJ2-1 | TRBV19 | once | -
CASSQGSGLVYNEQFF | TGCGCCAGCAGCCAAGGGTCAGGTTTAGTCTACAATGAGCAGTTCTTC | TRBJ2-1 | TRBV4-3 | - | -
CSASRGDRDIYEQYF | TGCAGTGCTAGTAGAGGAGACAGGGACATCTACGAGCAGTACTTC | TRBJ2-7 | TRBV20-1 | - | TRBD1
CASSLANQPQHF | TGTGCCAGCAGCTTGGCAAATCAGCCCCAGCATTTT | TRBJ1-5 | TRBV13 | - | -
CASSWGSYEQYF | TGTGCCAGCAGCTGGGGGTCGTACGAGCAGTACTTC | TRBJ2-7 | TRBV7-2 | few | -
CASSLNSYEQYF | TGTGCCAGCAGCCTCAACTCCTACGAGCAGTACTTC | TRBJ2-7 | TRBV7-9 | - | -
CASSAEHPGPYGYTF | TGTGCCAGCAGTGCCGAGCATCCAGGACCATATGGCTACACCTTC | TRBJ1-2 | TRBV28 | - | -
CAWSLGVGTEAFF | TGTGCCTGGAGTCTCGGGGTGGGCACTGAAGCTTTCTTT | TRBJ1-1 | TRBV30 | - | -
CASSPTLNTGELFF | TGTGCCAGCAGCCCGACACTGAACACCGGGGAGCTGTTTTTT | TRBJ2-2 | TRBV28 | - | -